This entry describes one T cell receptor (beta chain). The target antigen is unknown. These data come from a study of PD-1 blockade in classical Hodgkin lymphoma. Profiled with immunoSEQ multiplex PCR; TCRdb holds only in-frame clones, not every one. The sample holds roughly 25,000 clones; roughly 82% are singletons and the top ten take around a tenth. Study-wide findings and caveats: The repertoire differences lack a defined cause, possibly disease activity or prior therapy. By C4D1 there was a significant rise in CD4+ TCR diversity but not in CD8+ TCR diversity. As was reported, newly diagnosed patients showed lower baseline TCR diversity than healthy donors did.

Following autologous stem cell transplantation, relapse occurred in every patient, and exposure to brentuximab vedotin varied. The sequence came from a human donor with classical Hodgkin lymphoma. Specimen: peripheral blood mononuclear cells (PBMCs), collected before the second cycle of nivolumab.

Here the CDR3 DNA reads TGTGCCAGCAGCTCGTGGGGGGGCCTCGCAGATACGCAGTATTTT. Its translation is CASSSWGGLADTQYF. The gene calls are TRBV7-9 and TRBJ2-3; the D gene is possibly TRBD2 (7 bases). The CDR3 is made up of 15 amino acids. Germline V gene sequence: CDR1 SEHNR, CDR2 FQNEAQ (reference sequence). Trimming left V 4 bases short and J 4 bases short, with 15 bases between.